This TCR beta chain was profiled in a study of identical twins. Findings and caveats of the study: Findings depended on cross-sectional statistics rather than tracking the same donors. Models underestimated out-of-frame TCR alpha sharing in monozygotic twins. Abundant cord blood beta clonotypes carried fewer insertions; memory repertoires showed none.

TCRdb re-called the 5' RACE reads with MiXCR, one entry per CDR3 protein. The sample gives some 790,000 distinct CDR3 sequences, around a sixth of which show up once; under 15% is in the top ten. Comment on this clonotype: Its antigen is not known.

The V and J ends lost 7 bases and 6 bases, in that order; junction bases with no gene match: 9. The CDR3 has 14 residues. The sample was also linked to a second study, of T cells expressing NK-cell markers. That study adds: With respect to HCMV, most of the eight sequenced donors were seropositive, and one was seronegative.

This TCR was recovered from a woman younger than 35 in good health. The chain uses TRBV12-3 or TRBV12-4 and TRBJ1-3, with 7 bases that match TRBD1. The sequenced sample was PBMCs. The CDR3 loop is CASTDGKGANTIYF. For the CDR3, the DNA is TGTGCCAGCACCGATGGAAAGGGGGCAAACACCATATATTTT.